Given below is one T cell receptor beta chain in context. Antigen unknown. TCRdb's copy holds only in-frame clones and misses some; the assay was immunoSEQ multiplex PCR. The profile shows 150,000 or so clones, around 90% of them singletons. The data stem from a study of T cell responses to AZD1222 COVID-19 vaccine. Trimming at V came to 2 bases and at J to 6 bases, leaving 4 bases not matched to a gene. Germline V gives CDR1 MNHEY, CDR2 SVGAGI. The CDR3 is 13 residues long. Study-wide findings and caveats: Vaccine-associated CD4 TCRs ranged over spike, dominating at 160-218 and 743-854.

The V gene is TRBV6-5, the J gene TRBJ2-7; the match to TRBD1 covers 7 bases. The input for sequencing was peripheral blood, taken on day 0 of AZD1222 vaccination. The sequence was collected from an adult in good health. In nucleotides, the CDR3 is TGTGCCAGCAGTTACCCAGCAGGGGGCGAGCAGTACTTC. This gives the protein CASSYPAGGEQYF.